The 32 T cell receptor beta chains below were found in one sample sequenced in a study of T cell responses to AZD1222 COVID-19 vaccine. Repertoires were generated with immunoSEQ multiplex PCR, while TCRdb's copy carries only in-frame clones and drops some. The sample includes 100,000 to 150,000 clones, about 90% of them seen just once. Material: peripheral blood, obtained on day 0 of AZD1222 vaccination. The receptors here all came from an adult in good health.

This chain links TRBV15 with TRBJ1-4; 12 positions match TRBD1. J gave up 10 bases and V 2 bases, and 8 bases lay outside the gene matches. The CDR3 contains 16 residues. Germline V gives CDR1 LNHNV, CDR2 YYDKDF (reference sequence). The CDR3 is CATSRISGTGGTKLFF. CDR3 coding DNA: TGTGCCACCAGCAGAATATCCGGGACAGGGGGCACAAAACTGTTTTTT.

This chain joins TRBV6-5 and TRBJ1-5; maybe TRBD1 (5 bases). The CDR3 covers 14 residues. The germline gives CDR1 MNHEY, CDR2 SVGAGI. Trimming cost V 8 bases and J 6 bases, with 17 bases left between them. The CDR3 loop is CASGRDRSFQPQHF. The CDR3 DNA follows: TGTGCCAGCGGCCGGGACCGTTCTTTTCAGCCCCAGCATTTT.

The chain carries TRBV28 and TRBJ1-5; 7 bases line up with TRBD1. The V and J ends lost 3 bases and 6 bases, in that order; junction bases with no gene match: 8. Germline CDR1 is MDHEN and CDR2 is SYDVKM. The CDR3 is made up of 15 amino acids. The CDR3 spells CASSFPRGGGQPQHF. CDR3 DNA sequence: TGTGCCAGCAGTTTCCCCAGAGGGGGCGGTCAGCCCCAGCATTTT.

This chain uses TRBV28 with TRBJ1-3; D is ambiguous. V lost 6 bases to trimming and J lost 2 bases, with 8 bases between them. Germline CDR1 and CDR2: MDHEN and SYDVKM. The CDR3 extends over 13 amino acids. The CDR3 region is CASRETAGNTIYF. The CDR3 DNA follows: TGTGCCAGCAGGGAAACGGCTGGAAACACCATATATTTT.

The gene calls are TRBV9 and TRBJ1-3; the D gene is possibly TRBD1 (5 bases). The germline V gene has CDR1 SGDLS and CDR2 YYNGEE. This CDR3 region has 17 residues. Trimming stripped 2 bases from V and 4 bases from J, with 19 bases between. The CDR3 DNA is TGTGCCAGCAGCGTGGAAACTAACCGGGGCCTCGGAAACACCATATATTTT. Protein sequence: CASSVETNRGLGNTIYF.

The V and J genes are TRBV6-1 and TRBJ2-3, with D perhaps matching TRBD1 or TRBD2 (5 bases each). This CDR3 spans 14 amino acids. Trimming pared 2 bases from V and 3 bases from J, leaving 9 bases between. Germline lookup yields CDR1 MNHNS and CDR2 SASEGT. This chain's CDR3 is CASSELGETDTQYF. CDR3 in DNA: TGTGCCAGCAGTGAATTGGGGGAAACAGATACGCAGTATTTT.

The rearrangement links TRBV7-2 to TRBJ2-7; D may be TRBD2 (6 bases). The CDR3 spans 15 residues. The V end was cut by 6 bases, the J end by 2 bases, with 17 bases between. Germline V gene data show CDR1 as SGHTA and CDR2 as FQGNSA. The CDR3 DNA is TGTGCCAGCAGTTCCCAAGCGGGTGTCACCTACGAGCAGTACTTC. Translating it yields CASSSQAGVTYEQYF.

The chain is built from TRBV3-1 (or the pseudogene TRBV3-2) and TRBJ1-2; D may be TRBD1 (6 bases). The germline V and J ends were trimmed by 0 bases and 4 bases, with 9 bases remaining between them. The CDR3 is 14 residues long. CDR1 and CDR2 from the germline V gene are LGHDT and YNNKEL (reference sequence). CDR3: CASSQDRTAYGYTF. The CDR3 DNA follows: TGTGCCAGCAGCCAAGATCGGACAGCCTATGGCTACACCTTC.

The chain uses TRBV13 and TRBJ2-2, with a weak D call TRBD2 (6 bases). The length of the CDR3 is 16 residues. Deletions cut 5 bases from V and 3 bases from J, with 16 bases between. Germline V CDR1 and CDR2: PRHDT, FYEKMQ (reference sequence). The CDR3 loop is CASSQSYGSYTGELFF. CDR3 sequence (DNA): TGTGCCAGCAGCCAATCTTACGGGAGTTACACCGGGGAGCTGTTTTTT.

The chain joins TRBV30 to TRBJ1-3; D unresolved. This CDR3 has 14 residues. The germline V gene encodes CDR1 GTSNPN and CDR2 SVGIG (reference sequence). Trimming removed 4 bases from V and 1 base from J, with 11 bases in between. CDR3 sequence (DNA): TGTGCCTGGACCACCCGGTGGTCTGGAAACACCATATATTTT. It is translated as CAWTTRWSGNTIYF. The full variable domain, rest sourced from reference TRBV30 and TRBJ1-3, is SQTIHQWPATLVQPVGSPLSLECTVEGTSNPNLYWYRQAAGRGLQLLFYSVGIGQISSEVPQNLSASRPQDRQFILSSKKLLLSDSGFYLCAWTTRWSGNTIYFGEGSWLTVV.

The J gene is TRBJ1-1, the V gene TRBV5-4; D gene unclear. The CDR3 has 13 residues. The V gene's germline CDR1 is SGHNT and CDR2 YYREEE (reference sequence). The V gene lost 2 bases and the J gene lost 3 bases, with 8 bases spanning the gap. The CDR3 DNA is TGTGCCAGCAGCTTCCAGAGGGACACTGAAGCTTTCTTT. Translating gives CASSFQRDTEAFF.

CDR3: CASSDRVRQPQHF. The CDR3 DNA is TGTGCCAGCAGTGACAGGGTCCGACAGCCCCAGCATTTT. The chain employs TRBV6-1 and TRBJ1-5; maybe TRBD1 (5 bases). Looked up from germline, CDR1 is MNHNS and CDR2 is SASEGT. This CDR3 spans 13 amino acids. Trimming removed 3 bases from V and 7 bases from J, with 10 bases in between.

The rearrangement uses TRBV6-5 and TRBJ1-5; 7 bases line up with TRBD1. Germline-derived CDR1 and CDR2 are MNHEY and SVGAGI. The CDR3 extends over 15 amino acids. The V gene end was trimmed by 6 bases and the J gene end by 5 bases; junction bases not matched to a gene: 10. In DNA, the CDR3 is TGTGCCAGCAGAGCGACAGGGACTAGGGATCAGCCCCAGCATTTT. Translating it yields CASRATGTRDQPQHF.

The chain uses TRBV19 and TRBJ2-3; 9 positions agree with TRBD1. The V gene's germline CDR1 is LNHDA and CDR2 SQIVND (reference sequence). This CDR3 comprises 15 residues. J lost 6 bases, V lost 3 bases, and 7 bases had no gene match. CDR3 amino acids: CASSISGQGRDTQYF. In DNA, the CDR3 is TGTGCCAGTAGTATCTCGGGACAGGGTAGGGATACGCAGTATTTT.

The chain carries TRBV7-7 and TRBJ1-5; tentatively, D is TRBD1 (5 bases). CDR1 SSHAT and CDR2 FNYEAQ come from the germline V gene (reference sequence). V was cut by 5 bases and J by 4 bases, with 18 bases left in between. This CDR3 has 16 residues. DNA for the CDR3: TGTGCCAGCAGCCATACCGCCCTTTGGGGGAATCAGCCCCAGCATTTT. This gives the protein CASSHTALWGNQPQHF.

This chain uses TRBV19 with TRBJ1-4; 8 bases fit TRBD1. CDR3 length: 14 residues. Germline CDR1 LNHDA, CDR2 SQIVND (reference sequence). Trimming removed 4 bases from V and 6 bases from J; junction bases left unmatched: 4. The CDR3 is CASSTTGVYEKLFF. Here the CDR3 DNA reads TGTGCCAGTAGTACGACAGGGGTTTATGAAAAACTGTTTTTT.

The CDR3 reads CASSYRENTGELFF. DNA of the CDR3: TGTGCCAGCAGTTATAGAGAGAACACCGGGGAGCTGTTTTTT. The chain combines TRBV6-5 with TRBJ2-2; D remains ambiguous. Germline CDR1 MNHEY, CDR2 SVGAGI. CDR3 length: 14 amino acids. The ends were cut back, 3 bases at V and 1 base at J, with 6 bases in the middle.

The chain recombines TRBV5-1 with TRBJ1-6; no reliable D call. V shed 0 bases and J shed 6 bases, with 16 bases lying between them. Per germline, CDR1 SGHRS and CDR2 YFSETQ. The CDR3 spans 17 residues. For the CDR3, the DNA is TGCGCCAGCAGCTTGGCTTCGGACCCGGCACTTAATTCACCCCTCCACTTT. Protein: CASSLASDPALNSPLHF.

Only a few counts were recorded for this clone. For the CDR3, the DNA is TGTGCCAGCACGGACAGTCATGGCCACGGAAACACCATATATTTT. It is translated as CASTDSHGHGNTIYF. The chain recombines TRBV6-5 with TRBJ1-3, with D possibly TRBD1 on 6 matching bases. Germline lookup yields CDR1 MNHEY and CDR2 SVGAGI. This CDR3 contains 15 residues. Trimming took off 7 bases at V and 4 bases at J, with 17 bases between the two ends.

The chain uses TRBV18 and TRBJ1-1, with 7 bases matching TRBD1. The length of the CDR3 is 13 residues. Looked up from germline, CDR1 is KGHSH and CDR2 is LQKENI. Trimming cost V 3 bases and J 8 bases; bases outside gene matches: 6. The CDR3 reads CASSPSGGGEAFF. The CDR3 coding sequence is TGTGCCAGCTCACCGTCAGGGGGAGGAGAAGCTTTCTTT.

This clone showed up just once. The chain recombines TRBV7-2 with TRBJ2-1; D perhaps matches TRBD2 (5 bases). The CDR3 runs to 16 residues. V was shortened by 1 base and J by 2 bases, with 12 bases between the two germline ends. Looked up from germline, CDR1 is SGHTA and CDR2 is FQGNSA. CDR3 residues: CASSLGLGKTYNEQFF. In DNA, the CDR3 is TGTGCCAGCAGCTTAGGGCTCGGGAAGACCTACAATGAGCAGTTCTTC.

The chain has TRBV3-1 (or the pseudogene TRBV3-2) and TRBJ2-7; no firm D call. Germline CDR1 is LGHDT and CDR2 is YNNKEL (reference sequence). This CDR3 is 13 amino acids long. V was shortened by 3 bases and J by 6 bases, with 12 bases between the two germline ends. Written as DNA, the CDR3 is TGTGCCAGCAGCCACCCGGCTATTGGCGAGCAGTACTTC. Translating it yields CASSHPAIGEQYF.

This rearrangement joins TRBV2 to TRBJ1-4; D remains ambiguous. CDR3 length equals 11 residues. Germline loops: CDR1 SNHLY, CDR2 FYNNEI. The ends were cut back, 6 bases at V and 8 bases at J, with 7 bases in the middle. CDR3 DNA: TGTGCCAGCAGCCCGAAGGAAAAACTGTTTTTT. The encoded protein is CASSPKEKLFF.

The chain uses TRBV3-1 (or the pseudogene TRBV3-2) and TRBJ2-7; 9 bases are shared with TRBD1. The CDR3 contains 17 residues. The trim removed 1 base at V and 5 bases at J, leaving 12 bases unmatched. Germline values: CDR1 LGHDT, CDR2 YNNKEL (reference sequence). The CDR3 DNA follows: TGTGCCAGCAGCCAAGCCAGGGACAGGGATGTGAGGAACGAGCAGTACTTC. Its protein product is CASSQARDRDVRNEQYF.

This chain joins TRBV27 and TRBJ2-5; possibly TRBD1 for D (6 bases). Germline assignment: CDR1 MNHEY and CDR2 SMNVEV (reference sequence). V was pared by 2 bases and J by 3 bases, with 13 bases between. There are 15 residues in the CDR3. CDR3 sequence: CASSLNYRVEETQYF. In DNA form, the CDR3 reads TGTGCCAGCAGTTTAAACTACAGGGTGGAAGAGACCCAGTACTTC.

The chain uses TRBV6-1 and TRBJ2-1; possibly TRBD2 for D (7 bases). Trimming cost V 4 bases and J 6 bases, with 19 bases left between them. The germline gives CDR1 MNHNS, CDR2 SASEGT. The CDR3 length is 16 residues. CDR3 amino acids: CASSVAWGGSGNEQFF. The CDR3 DNA is TGTGCCAGCAGTGTGGCGTGGGGGGGCTCGGGCAATGAGCAGTTCTTC.

The chain is built from TRBV18 and TRBJ1-2, with TRBD1 matching over 7 bases. V shed 3 bases and J 4 bases; nucleotides not matched to a gene: 8. The CDR3 is 15 residues long. Germline V gives CDR1 KGHSH, CDR2 LQKENI. CDR3 loop: CASSPRQGGSYGYTF. The CDR3 DNA is TGTGCCAGCTCACCCAGGCAGGGGGGCAGCTATGGCTACACCTTC.

The rearrangement uses TRBV6-2 or TRBV6-3 and TRBJ1-2, with D possibly TRBD1 on 6 matching bases. Trimming left V 2 bases short and J 6 bases short, with 10 bases between. The CDR3 has 13 amino acids. Germline V gene lookup returns CDR1 MNHEY and CDR2 SVGEGT. The CDR3 nucleotides read TGTGCCAGCAGTTACGACAGGCTCCATGGCTACACCTTC. Translated, it gives CASSYDRLHGYTF.

Only one count was recorded for this clone. V is TRBV6-5 and J is TRBJ2-2; the match to TRBD1 covers 7 bases. From germline, CDR1 is MNHEY and CDR2 SVGAGI. The CDR3 sequence is 14 residues long. Losses at the gene ends were 5 bases for V and 4 bases for J; bases not matched to a gene: 4. CDR3 region: CASSLDRVTGELFF. The CDR3 DNA reads as TGTGCCAGCAGTCTTGACAGGGTCACCGGGGAGCTGTTTTTT.

Regarding this clone: Other DNA sequences in this sample translate to the same CDR3. The chain links TRBV19 to TRBJ2-7, with a possible D match to TRBD1 (5 bases). The germline gives CDR1 LNHDA, CDR2 SQIVND (reference sequence). This CDR3 contains 13 residues. Trimming removed 1 base at V and 3 bases at J, with 7 bases between. CDR3 protein: CASSIARDYEQYF. The CDR3 region has the DNA TGTGCCAGTAGTATAGCCAGGGACTACGAGCAGTACTTC.

The chain employs TRBV10-1 and TRBJ2-1; 14 bases fit TRBD2. V was pared by 5 bases and J by 4 bases, with 4 bases of the junction left unmatched. The length of the CDR3 is 16 residues. CDR1 WNHNN and CDR2 SYGVQD come from the germline V gene (reference sequence). Here the CDR3 DNA reads TGCGCCAGCAGTAGGACTAGCGGGAGGTCATACAATGAGCAGTTCTTC. As protein: CASSRTSGRSYNEQFF.

V and J are TRBV7-2 and TRBJ1-3, with TRBD1 matching over 7 bases. With V trimmed by 3 bases and J by 0 bases, 8 bases remained unmatched. The CDR3 extends over 17 amino acids. In germline, CDR1 is SGHTA, CDR2 FQGNSA. The CDR3 nucleotides are TGTGCCAGCAGCTTGTCCCCCACAGGGGCCTCTGGAAACACCATATATTTT. Its protein product is CASSLSPTGASGNTIYF.